This T cell receptor (beta chain) was recorded in a study of CXCR3-negative and CXCR3-positive naive CD8 T cells. Study results and caveats: Sequencing showed both naive subsets with comparably high diversity, and memory CD8+ cells much lower. More hydrophobic TRB CDR3s occurred in CXCR3-positive than in CXCR3-negative naive cells.

The TRB cDNA libraries were prepared by 5' RACE with UMI labels. TCRdb processed the 5' RACE reads again and assigns one entry to each CDR3 protein, with no DNA. This sample lists roughly 130,000 distinct CDR3 sequences; its ten largest clones have roughly 0.62%. On this clonotype: The antigen remains undetermined.

This CDR3 is built from 14 residues. Germline-derived CDR1 and CDR2 are LNHDA and SQIVND (reference sequence). V usage is TRBV19 and J usage is TRBJ2-7. This TCR came from a human donor in good health. Some clones in this sample may be carry-over from other donors' samples. Sequencing was done on a sample of naive CXCR3+ CD8+ T cells from blood. The subset was: CD45RO-CCR7+CD27+CD95- naive CD8+ T cells expressing CXCR3 (TNR3+). CDR3 amino acids: CASSIEVESYEQYF.